The T cell receptor (beta chain) under discussion was sequenced for a study of identical twins. Study conclusions and caveats: Insertions were fewer in abundant cord blood beta clonotypes, whereas memory repertoires showed none of this pattern. Conclusions were based on cross-sectional statistical analysis, without following the same donors.

A single record per CDR3 protein comes from TCRdb applying MiXCR to the 5' RACE reads. The top ten hold 4% to 5.5% of the sample, which has some 690,000 distinct CDR3 sequences, approximately 22% seen once. Germline V gene lookup returns CDR1 ENHRY and CDR2 SYGVKD. The V gene end was trimmed by 5 bases and the J gene end by 2 bases; junction bases not matched to a gene: 9. This CDR3 contains 16 residues. Concerning this clonotype: Its matching antigen is unknown.

The same specimen was also included in a second study, on T cells expressing NK-cell markers.

Sequenced sample: PBMCs. The chain combines TRBV10-3 with TRBJ2-3; 8 nucleotides agree with TRBD2. The sequence was collected from a woman between 18 and 29 years old in good health. CDR3 sequence (DNA): TGTGCCATCAGTCTCCAGCGGGAGCCTTACACAGATACGCAGTATTTT. Translated: CAISLQREPYTDTQYF.